Listed here is a single T cell receptor (beta chain). The antigen is unknown. Sample-barcoded 5' priming and a J-beta primer mix drove a second PCR of about 7 to 11 cycles. All samples yielded 3 million or more CDR3-containing paired-end reads. TCRdb ran MiXCR on the 5' RACE reads and lists one entry per CDR3 protein. The table has some 1.5 million distinct CDR3 sequences, 35% to 45% seen once. The sample originates from a study of blood T cells in healthy people across ages. At least 5.5 micrograms of total RNA were extracted per sample. Trimming took 5 bases from V and 4 from J, leaving 11 bases between them. Germline CDR1 SGHTA, CDR2 FQGTGA. This CDR3 is 14 amino acids long. Points from the study as a whole: A greater number of naive CD4+ cells and higher diversity distinguished long-lived donors from aged donors.

Sequenced material: blood. The source is a woman under 30 in good health. The chain couples TRBV7-3 to TRBJ2-2; the D gene is possibly TRBD1 (5 bases). The CDR3 here is CASSPEGATGELFF. The CDR3 region has the DNA TGTGCCAGCAGCCCTGAAGGGGCCACCGGGGAGCTGTTTTTT.